This T cell receptor (beta chain) was sequenced in a study of regulatory T cells in long-lasting Graves disease. Sequencing libraries for TCR beta were prepared with iRepertoire HTBI primers and Arm-PCR of CDR3 regions. Each CDR3 protein is one row after TCRdb ran MiXCR on the multiplex PCR reads. The data contain about 340,000 distinct CDR3 sequences, about 19% of them singletons. Germline V gene sequence: CDR1 SGHRS, CDR2 YFSETQ. The CDR3 totals 16 residues. Time point: persistent/refractory GD, antithyroid drugs over 5 years with positive TRAb. From PBMCs, RNA was extracted and then used to make the TCR library. EDTA tubes received approximately 10 milliliters of drawn peripheral blood. Overall study results and limits: Persistent patients shared more public clonotypes (2,741) than newly diagnosed patients (about 1,000). Segments TRBV28, TRBJ1-2 and TRBJ2-5 showed preferential usage in persistent disease. Peripheral blood, not thyroid tissue, was the sole material studied.

As concerns this clonotype: No antigen is known for it. The junction departs from germline at one end; a sequencing error may be responsible.

This receptor was obtained from a female donor with Graves disease. Sequenced material: peripheral blood mononuclear cells (PBMCs), taken when the disease was refractory, from a patient treated with antithyroid drugs. The chain combines TRBV5-1 with TRBJ1-3; possibly TRBD1 for D (6 bases). The CDR3 DNA follows: TGCGCCAACAGCTTGGTTGGGGACAACTCGGGAAACACCATATATTTT. It encodes CANSLVGDNSGNTIYF.